A selection of T cell receptor beta chains follows, all from one sample in a study of T cell repertoires in cytomegalovirus infection. One entry per CDR3 protein, called by TCRdb with MiXCR from the reads. The data contain 150,000 to 200,000 distinct CDR3 sequences, about 30% of them singletons. Sequencing used PBMCs. The receptors originated from a human donor in good health (CMV status not recorded). Some clones in this sample may be carry-over from other donors' samples. Each CDR3 is given with its conserved first and last residue. Each record gives: J gene, clone size, D gene, V gene, CDR3 protein, CDR3 DNA. The D gene is left open where the match is weak. A clone size is listed for some rows: how often the clone was seen (once, few, many), or a class if it is expanded.

j_call: TRBJ2-5; clone_size: .; d_call: .; v_call: TRBV10-2; cdr3_aa: CASSLSRETQYF; cdr3_nt: TGCGCCAGCAGCCTTAGCCGGGAGACCCAGTACTTC
j_call: TRBJ2-1; clone_size: many; d_call: .; v_call: TRBV14; cdr3_aa: CASSQDKESYNEQFF; cdr3_nt: TGTGCCAGCAGCCAAGATAAGGAATCCTACAATGAGCAGTTCTTC
j_call: TRBJ2-3; clone_size: .; d_call: TRBD1; v_call: TRBV7-6; cdr3_aa: CASSARGGQGSTDTQYF; cdr3_nt: TGTGCCAGCAGCGCTAGGGGGGGACAGGGCTCAACAGATACGCAGTATTTT
j_call: TRBJ2-5; clone_size: .; d_call: TRBD2; v_call: TRBV5-1; cdr3_aa: CASSPPSGEGETQYF; cdr3_nt: TGCGCCAGCAGCCCCCCTAGCGGGGAGGGAGAGACCCAGTACTTC
j_call: TRBJ1-1; clone_size: .; d_call: .; v_call: TRBV12-3/TRBV12-4; cdr3_aa: CASSYSSEAFF; cdr3_nt: TGTGCCAGCAGTTACAGCAGTGAAGCTTTCTTT
j_call: TRBJ2-2; clone_size: few; d_call: .; v_call: TRBV29-1; cdr3_aa: CSVKGPWSTGELFF; cdr3_nt: TGCAGCGTTAAGGGCCCTTGGAGCACCGGGGAGCTGTTTTTT
j_call: TRBJ1-1; clone_size: .; d_call: .; v_call: TRBV6-2/TRBV6-3; cdr3_aa: CASRKTVLMNTEAFF; cdr3_nt: TGTGCCAGCAGAAAGACAGTTCTCATGAACACTGAAGCTTTCTTT
j_call: TRBJ1-4; clone_size: few; d_call: .; v_call: TRBV3-1; cdr3_aa: CASSQAQGGPEKLFF; cdr3_nt: TGTGCCAGCAGCCAAGCGCAGGGAGGACCTGAAAAACTGTTTTTT
j_call: TRBJ2-3; clone_size: .; d_call: TRBD2; v_call: TRBV25-1; cdr3_aa: CASKGTSGSTDTQYF; cdr3_nt: TGTGCCAGCAAGGGGACTAGCGGTAGCACAGATACGCAGTATTTT
j_call: TRBJ1-1; clone_size: .; d_call: .; v_call: TRBV10-3; cdr3_aa: CAISGTSGTEAFF; cdr3_nt: TGTGCCATCAGCGGGACCTCGGGGACTGAAGCTTTCTTT
j_call: TRBJ2-2; clone_size: few; d_call: TRBD1; v_call: TRBV6-5; cdr3_aa: CASSYSDREDTGELFF; cdr3_nt: TGTGCCAGCAGTTACTCGGACAGGGAGGACACCGGGGAGCTGTTTTTT
j_call: TRBJ1-5; clone_size: .; d_call: .; v_call: TRBV12-5; cdr3_aa: CASGLSNQPQHF; cdr3_nt: TGTGCTAGTGGTTTGTCTAATCAGCCCCAGCATTTT
j_call: TRBJ1-1; clone_size: many; d_call: .; v_call: TRBV12-3/TRBV12-4; cdr3_aa: CASTDPGQATNTEAFF; cdr3_nt: TGTGCCAGCACCGACCCAGGCCAGGCAACGAACACTGAAGCTTTCTTT
j_call: TRBJ1-1; clone_size: .; d_call: .; v_call: TRBV7-2; cdr3_aa: CASTPSGGGTEAFF; cdr3_nt: TGTGCCAGCACTCCGTCCGGGGGAGGCACTGAAGCTTTCTTT
j_call: TRBJ1-6; clone_size: .; d_call: TRBD1; v_call: TRBV7-6; cdr3_aa: CASSFIPGQGSHPARSPLHF; cdr3_nt: TGTGCCAGCAGCTTTATTCCGGGACAGGGTAGTCACCCTGCTCGTTCACCCCTCCACTTT
j_call: TRBJ2-6; clone_size: few; d_call: .; v_call: TRBV12-3/TRBV12-4; cdr3_aa: CASSLGVGEGANVLTF; cdr3_nt: TGTGCCAGCAGTTTAGGAGTGGGAGAAGGGGCCAACGTCCTGACTTTC
j_call: TRBJ2-7; clone_size: .; d_call: .; v_call: TRBV7-9; cdr3_aa: CASSPRVVTNEQYF; cdr3_nt: TGTGCCAGCAGCCCCCGCGTGGTGACCAACGAGCAGTACTTC